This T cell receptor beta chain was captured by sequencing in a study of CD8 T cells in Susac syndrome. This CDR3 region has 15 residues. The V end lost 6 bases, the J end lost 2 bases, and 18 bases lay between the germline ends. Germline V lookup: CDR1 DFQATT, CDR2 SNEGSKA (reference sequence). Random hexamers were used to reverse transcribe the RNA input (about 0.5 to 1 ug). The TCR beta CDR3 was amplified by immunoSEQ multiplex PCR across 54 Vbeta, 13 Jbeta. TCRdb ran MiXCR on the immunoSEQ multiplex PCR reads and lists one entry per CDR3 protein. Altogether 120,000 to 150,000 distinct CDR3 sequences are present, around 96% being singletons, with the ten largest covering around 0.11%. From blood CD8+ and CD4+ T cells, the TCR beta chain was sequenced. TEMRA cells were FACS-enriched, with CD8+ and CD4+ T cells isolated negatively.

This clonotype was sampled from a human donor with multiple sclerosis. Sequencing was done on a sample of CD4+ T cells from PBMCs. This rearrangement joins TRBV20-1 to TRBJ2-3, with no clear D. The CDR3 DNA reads TGCAGTGCCTCGTCGTCCCAGCGCAACACAGATACGCAGTATTTT. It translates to CSASSSQRNTDTQYF.